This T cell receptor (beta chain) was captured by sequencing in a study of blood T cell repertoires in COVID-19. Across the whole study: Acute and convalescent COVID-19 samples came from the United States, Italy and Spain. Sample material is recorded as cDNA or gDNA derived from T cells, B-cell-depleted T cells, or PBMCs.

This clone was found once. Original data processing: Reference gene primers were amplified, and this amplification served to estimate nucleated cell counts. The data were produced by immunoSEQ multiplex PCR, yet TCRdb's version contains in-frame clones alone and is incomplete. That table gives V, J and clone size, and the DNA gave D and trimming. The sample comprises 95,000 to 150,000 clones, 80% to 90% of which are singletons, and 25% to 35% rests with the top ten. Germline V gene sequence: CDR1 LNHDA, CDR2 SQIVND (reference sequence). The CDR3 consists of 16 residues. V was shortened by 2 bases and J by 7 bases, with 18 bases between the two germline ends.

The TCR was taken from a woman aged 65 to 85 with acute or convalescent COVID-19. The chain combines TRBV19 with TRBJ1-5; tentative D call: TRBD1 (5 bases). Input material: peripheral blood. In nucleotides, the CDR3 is TGTGCCAGTAGTATATATGAGACGGGGGTTGGGCAGCCCCAGCATTTT. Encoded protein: CASSIYETGVGQPQHF.